A selection of T cell receptor beta chains follows, all from one sample in a study of CD8 T cell repertoires and HIV-1 epitope variants. Profiling relied on immunoSEQ multiplex PCR, and the TCRdb table lists in-frame clones only, not all of them. The sample has about 5,000 clones; about 63% are singletons. No cognate antigen is known for these TCRs. Input material: cultured CD8+ T cells derived from PBMCs. The receptors originated from a male donor with HIV. CDR3s include the opening cysteine and the closing phenylalanine or tryptophan. A D gene is named only where the DNA matches it firmly. Some rows have no size entry. The others give once, few or many, or a class for an expanded clone.

D gene	J gene	clone size	V gene	CDR3 protein	CDR3 DNA
NA	TRBJ1-5	NA	TRBV7-9	CASSLSRVDGNQPQHF	TGTGCCAGCAGCTTATCAAGGGTCGATGGCAATCAGCCCCAGCATTTT
NA	TRBJ2-2	NA	TRBV5-4	CASSPPVWRAIGELFF	TGTGCCAGCAGCCCCCCGGTCTGGAGGGCCATCGGGGAGCTGTTTTTT
TRBD1	TRBJ1-1	few	TRBV18	CASSPWDSNTEAFF	TGTGCCAGCTCACCATGGGACAGTAACACTGAAGCTTTCTTT
NA	TRBJ1-3	NA	TRBV7-9	CASNFPGGTDPRSGNTIYF	TGTGCCAGCAACTTTCCGGGGGGAACCGACCCTCGTTCTGGAAACACCATATATTTT
TRBD1	TRBJ1-1	few	TRBV4-2	CASSQRTGGIEAFF	TGTGCCAGCAGCCAACGGACAGGGGGAATTGAAGCTTTCTTT
TRBD2	TRBJ2-2	NA	TRBV9	CASSLSSGVTGELFF	TGTGCCAGCAGTCTGTCTAGCGGGGTTACCGGGGAGCTGTTTTTT
NA	TRBJ2-3	once	TRBV28	CASSRTVKGTDTQYF	TGTGCCAGCAGTCGAACAGTGAAAGGCACAGATACGCAGTATTTT
NA	TRBJ1-2	large	TRBV5-6	CASSPWPVELDYGYTF	TGTGCCAGCAGCCCTTGGCCGGTAGAATTGGACTATGGCTACACCTTC
TRBD1	TRBJ2-5	NA	TRBV9	CASSSRGRQGRETQYF	TGTGCCAGCAGCAGTAGGGGACGACAGGGACGGGAGACCCAGTACTTC
NA	TRBJ2-3	NA	TRBV18	CASSPPKLPGSTDTQYF	TGTGCCAGCTCACCACCTAAACTACCGGGTTCCACAGATACGCAGTATTTT
NA	TRBJ1-4	NA	TRBV29-1	CSVEGDSNEKLFF	TGCAGCGTTGAGGGAGACTCTAATGAAAAACTGTTTTTT
TRBD1	TRBJ1-2	NA	TRBV7-9	CASSLGPDRDRVYGYTF	TGTGCCAGCAGCTTAGGCCCCGACCGGGACAGGGTGTATGGCTACACCTTC
NA	TRBJ2-2	NA	TRBV21-1	CASSKNGDGELFF	TGTGCCAGCAGCAAAAACGGGGATGGGGAGCTGTTTTTT
NA	TRBJ2-3	once	TRBV10-3	CAISDYLTDTQYF	TGTGCCATCAGTGACTACCTCACAGATACGCAGTATTTT